This entry lists 26 T cell receptor beta chains sequenced from one sample in a study of OX40 agonist ivuxolimab in advanced cancers. Libraries were prepared by immunoSEQ multiplex PCR; TCRdb keeps only in-frame clonotypes and omits some of them. The sample has roughly 67,000 clones, around 92% seen once. The sequenced sample was CD4+ or CD8+ T cells sorted from blood, obtained in a trial of the OX40 agonist ivuxolimab. All receptors come from an adult with an advanced solid tumor such as melanoma, head and neck, liver or kidney cancer.

This clone showed up just a few times. The chain combines TRBV30 with TRBJ1-6; possibly TRBD1 for D (6 bases). The CDR3 covers 16 residues. The germline V and J ends were trimmed by 3 bases and 6 bases, with 18 bases remaining between them. Germline values: CDR1 GTSNPN, CDR2 SVGIG (reference sequence). The CDR3 loop is CAWSKIWRDTNSPLHF. CDR3 DNA sequence: TGTGCCTGGAGCAAGATCTGGAGGGACACTAATTCACCCCTCCACTTT.

This chain links TRBV9 with TRBJ1-4; D call uncertain. CDR1 and CDR2 (germline): SGDLS, YYNGEE. CDR3 length: 15 residues. The V end lost 7 bases, the J end lost 0 bases, and 13 bases lay between the germline ends. CDR3: CASATSGATNEKLFF. DNA for the CDR3: TGTGCCAGCGCCACGTCGGGAGCAACTAATGAAAAACTGTTTTTT.

In this sample, this clone turned up once. The chain carries TRBV4-1 and TRBJ2-3; 10 bases match TRBD1. The CDR3 consists of 17 residues. The ends lost 0 bases at V and 3 bases at J; junction bases unmatched: 6. Germline V gene lookup returns CDR1 MGHRA and CDR2 YSYEKL. CDR3 DNA: TGCGCCAGCAGCCAAGAAGGGGGACAGGGGAGGACAGATACGCAGTATTTT. It codes for CASSQEGGQGRTDTQYF.

The chain carries TRBV18 and TRBJ2-1; D is undetermined. Germline V gene sequence: CDR1 KGHSH, CDR2 LQKENI. Trimming left V 2 bases short and J 4 bases short, with 6 bases between. This CDR3 is built from 13 residues. CDR3 protein: CASSPIGYNEQFF. The CDR3 DNA is TGTGCCAGCTCACCAATTGGGTACAATGAGCAGTTCTTC.

This chain uses TRBV4-3 with TRBJ1-1; D is ambiguous. With 2 bases removed from V and 3 bases from J, the gap between germline ends came to 13 bases. Per germline, CDR1 LGHNA and CDR2 YSLEER. The CDR3 runs to 15 residues. This chain's CDR3 is CASSQKNLVDTEAFF. CDR3 coding DNA: TGCGCCAGCAGCCAAAAGAACCTGGTCGACACTGAAGCTTTCTTT.

V is TRBV5-6 and J is TRBJ2-3, with unresolved D. The CDR3 is made up of 17 amino acids. V gave up 0 bases and J gave up 3 bases, with 17 bases separating them. The germline V gene encodes CDR1 SGHDT and CDR2 YYEEEE. The CDR3 DNA is TGTGCCAGCAGCTTGGAAACACAACAGTGGCTAACAGATACGCAGTATTTT. It encodes CASSLETQQWLTDTQYF.

This rearrangement joins TRBV7-6 to TRBJ2-1; no clear D gene. The CDR3 spans 19 residues. The ends were cut back, 5 bases at V and 5 bases at J, with 28 bases in the middle. CDR1 is SGHVS and CDR2 is FNYEAQ in the germline V gene. The CDR3 coding sequence is TGTGCCAGCAGCCCCCCCAACTTGGGCATGGACGAACCCCACAATGAGCAGTTCTTC. It specifies CASSPPNLGMDEPHNEQFF. The whole variable domain, filled in from reference TRBV7-6 and TRBJ2-1, reads GAGVSQSPRYKVTKRGQDVALRCDPISGHVSLYWYRQALGQGPEFLTYFNYEAQQDKSGLPNDRFSAERPEGSISTLTIQRTEQRDSAMYRCASSPPNLGMDEPHNEQFFGPGTRLTVL.

The V gene is TRBV10-3, the J gene TRBJ2-1; TRBD1 or TRBD2 may be the D gene (5 bases each). CDR1 is ENHRY and CDR2 is SYGVKD in the germline V gene. The CDR3 runs to 15 residues. V was clipped by 9 bases and J by 2 bases, with 17 bases between them. In DNA, the CDR3 is TGTGCCATGTCTGACCCGGGACGTGCCTACAATGAGCAGTTCTTC. Amino acids: CAMSDPGRAYNEQFF.

The chain couples TRBV7-6 to TRBJ2-7; D is uncertain. V lost 3 bases, J lost 3 bases, and 12 bases lay in between. The CDR3 spans 14 residues. Germline CDR1 is SGHVS and CDR2 is FNYEAQ. The CDR3 coding sequence is TGTGCCAGCAGCTTGGCCCGTGGCAGCTACGAGCAGTACTTC. Residues: CASSLARGSYEQYF. Using reference TRBV7-6 and TRBJ2-7 for the parts outside the CDR3, the full variable domain is GAGVSQSPRYKVTKRGQDVALRCDPISGHVSLYWYRQALGQGPEFLTYFNYEAQQDKSGLPNDRFSAERPEGSISTLTIQRTEQRDSAMYRCASSLARGSYEQYFGPGTRLTVT.

The V call is TRBV4-3, the J call TRBJ2-3; 7 positions match TRBD1. CDR3 length: 18 residues. The germline V gene encodes CDR1 LGHNA and CDR2 YSLEER. V lost 0 bases to trimming and J lost 2 bases; unmatched junction nucleotides: 11. CDR3 nucleotide sequence: TGCGCCAGCAGCCAAGATTGGACAGGTCGTTTACCCACAGATACGCAGTATTTT. Translation: CASSQDWTGRLPTDTQYF.

CDR3 nucleotide sequence: TGTGCCAGCAGTTATGAAAAGGGGTCGGTATATTTT. Translated, it gives CASSYEKGSVYF. The gene calls are TRBV6-6 and TRBJ1-3; TRBD1 is a possible D gene (5 bases). This CDR3 region has 12 residues. Trimming removed 3 bases at V and 14 bases at J, with 14 bases between. CDR1 is MNHNY, CDR2 SVGAGI, per germline (reference sequence).

This sequence joins TRBV18 and TRBJ2-3; D perhaps matches TRBD1 (6 bases). This CDR3 comprises 14 residues. Trimming took off 1 base at V and 2 bases at J, with 7 bases between the two ends. The germline V gene has CDR1 KGHSH and CDR2 LQKENI. For the CDR3, the DNA is TGTGCCAGCTCACCACACAGGGACACAGATACGCAGTATTTT. It is translated as CASSPHRDTDTQYF.

The chain employs TRBV7-3 and TRBJ2-1; either TRBD1 or TRBD2 may fit D (6 bases each). V lost 2 bases to trimming and J lost 7 bases, with 12 bases between them. Per the germline V gene, CDR1 is SGHTA and CDR2 is FQGTGA. The CDR3 loop spans 14 amino acids. The CDR3 loop reads CASSLGGPGNEQFF. The CDR3 region has the DNA TGTGCCAGCAGCTTAGGGGGGCCAGGGAATGAGCAGTTCTTC.

V usage is TRBV19 and J usage is TRBJ2-5; TRBD1 might be the D (6 bases). The CDR3 has 15 amino acids. Germline loops: CDR1 LNHDA, CDR2 SQIVND (reference sequence). V shed 6 bases and J shed 5 bases, with 19 bases lying between them. As DNA, the CDR3 is TGTGCCAGTAGGATTGGGCCAGGGGTAGCGGAGACCCAGTACTTC. Encoded protein: CASRIGPGVAETQYF.

The J gene is TRBJ1-5, the V gene TRBV6-1, with unresolved D. The CDR3 runs 16 residues. Trimming cost V 2 bases and J 5 bases, with 16 bases left between them. Looked up from germline, CDR1 is MNHNS and CDR2 is SASEGT. The CDR3 DNA reads TGTGCCAGCAGTGAATGGGGAGGAGACCTTCATCAGCCCCAGCATTTT. Protein: CASSEWGGDLHQPQHF.

In nucleotides, the CDR3 is TGTGCCAGCAGCTTAGTGGGCGGGGATGAGCAGTTCTTC. Translating gives CASSLVGGDEQFF. The genes are TRBV7-8 and TRBJ2-1; possibly TRBD2 for D (6 bases). CDR3 length equals 13 residues. Trimming cost V 1 base and J 8 bases, with 9 bases left between them. The germline gives CDR1 SGHVS, CDR2 FQNEAQ. Drawing the rest from reference TRBV7-8 and TRBJ2-1, the complete variable domain is GAGVSQSPRYKVAKRGQDVALRCDPISGHVSLFWYQQALGQGPEFLTYFQNEAQLDKSGLPSDRFFAERPEGSVSTLKIQRTQQEDSAVYLCASSLVGGDEQFFGPGTRLTVL.

This clone was counted once. J is TRBJ2-3 and V is TRBV27; D perhaps matches TRBD2 (5 bases). The CDR3 totals 15 residues. Trimming removed 5 bases at V and 0 bases at J, with 12 bases between. The germline gives CDR1 MNHEY, CDR2 SMNVEV (reference sequence). Here the CDR3 reads CASSPFSGSTDTQYF. CDR3 bases: TGTGCCAGCAGTCCCTTCAGCGGTAGCACAGATACGCAGTATTTT.

This clone appeared once. V and J are TRBV7-3 and TRBJ2-1; 7 bases map to TRBD2. CDR1 and CDR2 from the germline V gene are SGHTA and FQGTGA. This CDR3 spans 12 amino acids. The V and J ends lost 5 bases and 10 bases, in that order; junction bases with no gene match: 5. The CDR3 region is CASSPRAGEQFF. The CDR3 DNA follows: TGTGCCAGCAGCCCCCGAGCGGGGGAGCAGTTCTTC.

The rearrangement joins TRBV19 to TRBJ1-6; D is uncertain. This CDR3 region has 14 residues. Trimming shortened V by 1 base and J by 5 bases, and 6 bases separated the two germline ends. Germline CDR1 is LNHDA and CDR2 is SQIVND (reference sequence). The CDR3 nucleotides are TGTGCCAGTAGTATAGGGCAAGATAATTCACCCCTCCACTTT. This translates into CASSIGQDNSPLHF.

The chain links TRBV27 to TRBJ2-7, with 8 bases lining up with TRBD2. Losses at the gene ends were 4 bases for V and 0 bases for J; bases not matched to a gene: 5. The germline CDR1 and CDR2 sequences are MNHEY and SMNVEV (reference sequence). The length of the CDR3 is 15 residues. CDR3 sequence reads: CASSWAGGRSYEQYF. The CDR3 DNA is TGTGCCAGCAGTTGGGCGGGAGGCCGCTCCTACGAGCAGTACTTC.

The chain recombines TRBV15 with TRBJ2-7; D remains ambiguous. V lost 2 bases, J lost 0 bases, and 8 bases lay in between. The CDR3 spans 14 residues. Germline V gene lookup returns CDR1 LNHNV and CDR2 YYDKDF (reference sequence). The CDR3 is CATSRLDGSYEQYF. CDR3 nucleotides: TGTGCCACCAGCAGACTGGACGGCTCCTACGAGCAGTACTTC. Variable domain in full (rest from reference TRBV15 and TRBJ2-7): DAMVIQNPRYQVTQFGKPVTLSCSQTLNHNVMYWYQQKSSQAPKLLFHYYDKDFNNEADTPDNFQSRRPNTSFCFLDIRSPGLGDTAMYLCATSRLDGSYEQYFGPGTRLTVT.

This clone was picked up one time. This chain connects TRBV7-9 to TRBJ1-1; TRBD1 is a possible D gene (5 bases). The germline CDR1 and CDR2 sequences are SEHNR and FQNEAQ (reference sequence). The CDR3 runs to 13 residues. The V end was cut by 3 bases, the J end by 7 bases, with 12 bases between. CDR3 in amino acids: CASSFPTAYEAFF. The DNA of the CDR3 is TGTGCCAGCAGCTTTCCGACAGCGTATGAAGCTTTCTTT.

By share, this clone counts as medium-sized. The DNA for the CDR3 is TGTGCCAGCAGTGAACAGCAGGGTAGTGGAAACACCATATATTTT. Amino acids: CASSEQQGSGNTIYF. J is TRBJ1-3 and V is TRBV6-1; maybe TRBD1 (5 bases). In germline, CDR1 is MNHNS, CDR2 SASEGT. The V gene lost 2 bases and the J gene lost 3 bases, with 11 bases spanning the gap. This CDR3 is 15 amino acids long.

The chain uses TRBV7-3 and TRBJ2-3, with 7 bases identical to TRBD1. Germline CDR1 is SGHTA and CDR2 is FQGTGA. The length of the CDR3 is 20 residues. With V trimmed by 1 base and J by 2 bases, 18 bases remained unmatched. The CDR3 region is CASSLSFKLDRVRDTDTQYF. Here the CDR3 DNA reads TGTGCCAGCAGCTTAAGCTTTAAGCTAGACAGGGTCAGGGACACAGATACGCAGTATTTT.

The V call is TRBV7-2, the J call TRBJ2-1, with TRBD2 as a possible D gene (6 bases). Trimming took off 4 bases at V and 4 bases at J, with 14 bases between the two ends. The CDR3 has 15 residues. Germline V gene data show CDR1 as SGHTA and CDR2 as FQGNSA. CDR3 sequence reads: CASSSSAGRYNEQFF. CDR3 nucleotide sequence: TGTGCCAGCAGCTCATCAGCGGGTAGATACAATGAGCAGTTCTTC.

This clone has only one observation. The chain employs TRBV3-1 (or the pseudogene TRBV3-2) and TRBJ2-2; D gene ambiguous. Germline V lookup: CDR1 LGHDT, CDR2 YNNKEL (reference sequence). The CDR3 is 8 residues long. CDR3: CAHGELFF. Here the CDR3 DNA reads TGTGCTCACGGGGAGCTGTTTTTT.